This TCR beta chain was identified in a study of cytomegalovirus exposure and HLA in healthy donors (dated by TCRdb to about 2017). For context, the study as a whole: An earlier analysis of several hundred of the donors reported about 250 Gb of sequence data and 120 million or so unique TCR beta sequences from 150 million to 200 million T cells. An early release covering roughly 580 HLA-typed donors comprised about 300 gigabases of sequencing data and approximately 80 million unique TCR sequences. Among the approximately 420 genotyped donors, roughly 80% belonged to the genetic ancestry cluster associated with self-reported Caucasian donors. The study aimed to test whether cataloging public T cell receptors could reveal signatures of past pathogen exposure. The T cell repertoires of around 730 subjects were profiled by immunosequencing and related to cytomegalovirus serostatus. In addition to the first cohort of roughly 670 subjects, a separate validation cohort of approximately 120 different subjects was used. To predict cytomegalovirus infection status, the study combined high-throughput TCR immunosequencing, statistical association of individual TCRs with disease status, and machine learning. To study patterns of TCR occurrence, a later analysis re-analyzed previously published TCR beta repertoires from several hundred donors and added high-resolution HLA genotyping. Rather than using new phenotypic data, the later analysis identified candidate immune exposures from TCR beta sequences and from how often those sequences occurred across donors. An earlier analysis of approximately 640 of the donors applied high-throughput TCR beta sequencing to assess whether each TCR beta V gene segment acted as functional or pseudogenic. Donor age, sex, ethnicity and CMV serostatus were compiled alongside the repertoire data. A later genetic analysis used genome-wide SNP genotypes for 398 of the 666 donors, treating that subset as a discovery cohort. All discovery cohort repertoires had been generated on a single sequencing platform. Class I and class II HLA loci were covered by the typing at four-digit resolution. Typing coverage varied by locus: roughly 620-630 donors for A, B, C, DRB1 and DQB1; approximately 520 for DQA1; about 570 for DPA1; approximately 450 for DPB1. Five DR-DQ haplotypes were treated as single units for association and clustering because of strong linkage in the cohort. Among about 400 genotyped donors of the cohort, an average of approximately 240,000 unique TCR beta nucleotide sequences was sequenced per donor, of which about 19% were non-productive. Findings and caveats that apply to the study as a whole: A later analysis associated 16,951 TCR beta sequences with specific HLA alleles at a false discovery rate of 0.05. Because counts were too low, seventeen rarely observed V segments, including chromosome 9 orphons, were excluded from the earlier analysis of 587 of the donors. In a later analysis, the rate of TCR association differed among HLA loci, with DRB1 alleles having the most associated TCRs and HLA-C alleles having the fewest. The cohort was sequenced for TCR beta chains only, and without alpha or paired-chain data the features that could be detected were limited. The authors suggested that the approach could potentially be extended to other disease states and immunological phenotypes. In a later genetic analysis, fewer N-insertions in productive TCRs were reported among donors in an Asian-associated ancestry cluster than the roughly 700-donor mean. The classifier was reported to diagnose cytomegalovirus status with high specificity and sensitivity in both the original cohort and the validation cohort. A few of the identified cytomegalovirus-associated TCR beta chains were confirmed in vitro to be specific for cytomegalovirus antigens. Broadly in line with IMGT annotations, most TCR beta V segments showed up in productive rearrangements about 87% or about 30% of the time in an earlier analysis of some 590 of the donors. Assigning TCR associations to individual alleles was difficult when HLA alleles, especially DR and DQ, strongly co-occurred. A later analysis reported that several top co-occurrence clusters appeared linked to parvovirus B19, influenza, CMV and Epstein-Barr virus. Linkage disequilibrium might explain the correlated functional status among segregating V segments, but an unknown experimental factor could not be ruled out. Across donors, most TCR sequences were observed very rarely, whereas some public TCRs were present in many individuals. A cluster of highly shared sequence variants was judged likely to be a technical artifact of the sequencing pipeline. Because HLA typing was unavailable for some donors at each locus, only the typed subset was used in association tests. Immune exposure information for the cohort was limited to CMV serostatus. In a later analysis, HLA-associated TCR beta chains showed more clonal expansion and lower generation probabilities than non-associated chains that were equally common. The study gave a list of more than 150 TCR beta chains associated with cytomegalovirus. A further reported finding was that TCR beta sequences accurately predicted the HLA-A and HLA-B alleles for most subjects in the first cohort. Some IMGT-functional V segments, including TRBV6-2 and TRBV6-3, could not be told apart with the 87-base-pair reads, so those segments were excluded. A later analysis found that most CMV-associated TCR beta chains appeared HLA-restricted, with HLA associations seemingly driven largely by CMV exposure. A later genetic analysis associated a missense DCLRE1C variant with V-gene and J-gene trimming of TCR beta chains, and an independent cohort replicated the association. Roughly uniform sequencing depth across donors was assumed in presence/absence analyses, although this assumption may not hold.

The receptor library was made with the immunoSEQ multiplex PCR assay. The multiplex PCR relied on a mix of 60 forward primers for TCR Vbeta segments and 13 reverse primers for TCR Jbeta segments. The CDR3 region of rearranged TCR beta genes was amplified from genomic DNA by a multiplex PCR assay. On the Illumina HiSeq System, the amplified TCR beta libraries were sequenced as 87-base-pair reads. In the authors' own workflow: Across the 666 repertoires, a later analysis counted tens of millions of unique TCR beta chains, some 11 million of which were shared by at least two donors. Raw reads were error-corrected and collapsed into unique sequences with a nearest-neighbor algorithm that merged closely related sequences to remove PCR and sequencing errors. To assign V, D and J gene segments, CDR3 sequences were aligned to IMGT reference sequences. For a sequence to be retained, a match of at least six nucleotides was required to both a V gene segment and a J gene segment. Rearrangements were called productive when the CDR3 lacked stop codons and stayed in frame with V and J; all others were non-productive. Following IMGT convention, CDR3 was defined as the stretch from the second conserved V-encoded cysteine to the conserved J-encoded phenylalanine. The earlier analysis of about 610 of the donors excluded sequences that lacked an unambiguous match to a single V gene segment. An earlier analysis of a few hundred of the donors classified V segments as functional when productive rearrangements were above 56.7% and as segregating when the standard deviation between donors was above 5%. A statistical classification framework was built for diagnosing cytomegalovirus status from the catalog of TCR beta chain sequences. In a later analysis, TCR nucleotide sequences were compared against IMGT/GENE-DB human TR gene sequences so that V and J genes could be assigned. A later analysis assigned CDR3 sequences and most-parsimonious VDJ recombination scenarios with the TCRdist pipeline. In a later analysis, each TCR beta chain was defined by its CDR3 amino acid sequence together with its V-gene family, and reads without a unique V-gene family were excluded. A later analysis removed 500 to 650 highly shared, low-generation-probability nucleotide sequences to deal with suspected cross-contamination and a sequencing artifact. In a later analysis, a clonal expansion index was calculated for each public chain from normalized within-repertoire ranks of inferred template counts. In a later analysis, generation probabilities were computed using a VDJ recombination model fitted to out-of-frame rearrangements, and the results were checked against IGoR. Hypergeometric tests were used in a later analysis to score TCR-TCR, TCR-HLA and TCR-CMV co-occurrence, with a repertoire-size bias correction applied to the TCR pairs. In a later analysis, false discovery rates were estimated by permuting HLA or CMV assignments 20 times. In a later analysis, co-occurring TCRs were grouped with DBSCAN, and TCRdist sequence similarity was added when clustering was performed within HLA-allele-positive subsets. Repertoires with fewer than 30,000 or more than 120,000 public chains, plus five repertoires with anomalous nucleotide sharing, were excluded from co-occurrence clustering. TCRdb carries this immuneACCESS record with in-frame sequences only. Its versions omit some clonotypes, under half of them owing to an unresolved V gene in the studies checked, with the rest unexplained. That table gives V, J and clone size, and the DNA gave D and trimming. The sample table shows 160,000 or so clones, and approximately 80% are seen once. In total, the top ten clones hold 1.4% of the sample.

In total, roughly 670 healthy bone marrow donors made up the cohort. All cohort members were sampled while nominally healthy, although unrecorded immune exposures were likely present. The donor tested CMV seronegative, placing the donor among the 300 to 450 seronegative members of the cohort. A peripheral blood sample was provided by each donor, and peripheral blood mononuclear cells were used for TCR beta sequencing. The Qiagen DNeasy Blood Extraction Kit was used to extract genomic DNA from the blood cell samples. Comment on this clone: What antigen it recognizes has not been identified. Base qualities are missing; no much larger clone stands one base away.

V trim: 8 bases; J trim: 1 base; unmatched bases: 14. Reading the germline V gene (reference sequence) gives CDR1 LNHDA and CDR2 SQIVND. CDR3 length: 17 amino acids, cysteine to phenylalanine. The kept DNA is CDR3 alone, 51 bases in frame from the first base. The sequence is built from TRBV19 and TRBJ2-1, with 7 bases matching TRBD1. The clonotype was recovered from a male donor in good health and CMV-seronegative. The sequencing sample was made of PBMCs. In nucleotides, the sequence is TGTGCCAGTCATGCAGGGGGAGCTAGCAGATCCTACAATGAGCAGTTCTTC. This encodes CASHAGGASRSYNEQFF.